This T cell receptor (beta chain) was documented in a study of PD-L1 blockade in urothelial cancer. Study in general: Males with bladder-origin urothelial cancer constituted about 85% of the roughly 30 patients.

Spiking of synthetic TCR analog templates was performed in each PCR. Repertoires were generated with immunoSEQ multiplex PCR, while TCRdb's copy carries only in-frame clones and drops some. The data show tens of thousands of clones, with roughly 89% seen just once and approximately 10% held by the top ten. As to time point: pretreatment peripheral blood. V lost 2 bases, J lost 3 bases, and 6 bases stayed unmatched. CDR3 length: 15 residues. The V gene's germline CDR1 is GTSNPN and CDR2 SVGIG (reference sequence). This TCR was sampled from a woman between 65 and 79 years old with urothelial cancer. J is TRBJ2-1 and V is TRBV30, with TRBD2 matching 8 bases. The source material was PBMCs, sampled around atezolizumab (anti-PD-L1) treatment. The CDR3 bases are TGTGCCTGGAGTTTAGCGGGACCTAACTACAATGAGCAGTTCTTC. Translating it yields CAWSLAGPNYNEQFF.